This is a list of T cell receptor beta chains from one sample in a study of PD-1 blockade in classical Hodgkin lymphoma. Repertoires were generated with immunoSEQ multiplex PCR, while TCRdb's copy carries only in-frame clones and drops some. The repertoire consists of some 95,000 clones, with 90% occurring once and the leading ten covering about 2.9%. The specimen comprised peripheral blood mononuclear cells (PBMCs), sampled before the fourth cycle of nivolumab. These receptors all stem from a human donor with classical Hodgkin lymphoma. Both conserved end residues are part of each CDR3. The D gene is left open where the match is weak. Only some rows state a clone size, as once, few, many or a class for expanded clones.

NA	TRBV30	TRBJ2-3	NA	TGTGCCTGGGGCCGGACTAAAATCACAGATACGCAGTATTTT	CAWGRTKITDTQYF
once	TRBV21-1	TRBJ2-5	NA	TGTGCCAGCAGCAAAGCTCCGGGGGCCGCGTATGAGACCCAGTACTTC	CASSKAPGAAYETQYF
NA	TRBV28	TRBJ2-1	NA	TGTGCCAGCAGTTTGTCAAGCTCCTACAATGAGCAGTTCTTC	CASSLSSSYNEQFF
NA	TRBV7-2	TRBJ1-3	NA	TGTGCCAGCAGCGCCGGACGCCTCGGAAACACCATATATTTT	CASSAGRLGNTIYF
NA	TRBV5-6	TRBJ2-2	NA	TGTGCCAGCAGCTGGGGACTGGCGGGGACCGGGGAGCTGTTTTTT	CASSWGLAGTGELFF
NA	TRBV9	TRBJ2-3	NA	TGTGCCAGCAGCGTAGGGGCTAGCGACGCTACAGATACGCAGTATTTT	CASSVGASDATDTQYF
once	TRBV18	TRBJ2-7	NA	TGTGCCAGCTCACCATCTACGAACAGGGCGACCTACGAGCAGTACTTC	CASSPSTNRATYEQYF
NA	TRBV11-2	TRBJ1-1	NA	TGTGCCAGCAGCTTATATGGAGCTGAAGCTTTCTTT	CASSLYGAEAFF
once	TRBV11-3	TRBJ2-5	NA	TGTGCCAGCAGCTCGTTCGGGGGGCCCCCAGAGACCCAGTACTTC	CASSSFGGPPETQYF
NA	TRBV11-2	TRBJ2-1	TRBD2	TGTGCCAGCAGCTATCAGGGACTAGCGGACAATGAGCAGTTCTTC	CASSYQGLADNEQFF
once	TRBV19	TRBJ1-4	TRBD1	TGTGCCAGTAGTACCGGACAGGGTGAAAAACTGTTTTTT	CASSTGQGEKLFF
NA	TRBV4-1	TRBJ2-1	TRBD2	TGCGCCAGCAGCCAACCGGGACTAGGGGTTCGGCAGTTCTTC	CASSQPGLGVRQFF
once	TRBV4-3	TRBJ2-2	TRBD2	TGCGCCAGCAGCCAAGATGGGACGGGGGGGCGGTACACCGGGGAGCTGTTTTTT	CASSQDGTGGRYTGELFF
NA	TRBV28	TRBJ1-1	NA	TGTGCCAGCAACTACTGGGCGAAGGGGGACACTGAAGCTTTCTTT	CASNYWAKGDTEAFF
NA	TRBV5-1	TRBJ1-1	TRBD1	TGCGCCAGCGAGAGGGACAGGGATGCCGGGGAAGCTTTCTTT	CASERDRDAGEAFF
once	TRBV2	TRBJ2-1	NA	TGTGCCAGCAGTCTCGCCGGAACCCCGAGCTCCTACAATGAGCAGTTCTTC	CASSLAGTPSSYNEQFF
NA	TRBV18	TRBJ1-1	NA	TGTGCCAGCTCACCAGTCCGGGGTTTAAACACTGAAGCTTTCTTT	CASSPVRGLNTEAFF
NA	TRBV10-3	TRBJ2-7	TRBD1	TGTGCCATCAGCGCCGGGACAGGGGGGTCCTACGAGCAGTACTTC	CAISAGTGGSYEQYF
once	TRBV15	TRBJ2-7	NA	TGTGCCACCAGCAGAGAGGGGGACGGAGCCTACGAGCAGTACTTC	CATSREGDGAYEQYF
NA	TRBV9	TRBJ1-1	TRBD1	TGTGCCAGCAGCGCCGTAGGACAGGGCTACACTGAAGCTTTCTTT	CASSAVGQGYTEAFF
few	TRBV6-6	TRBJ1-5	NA	TGTGCCAGCAGCCCCGGGACGGAGGGGCAGCCCCAGCATTTT	CASSPGTEGQPQHF
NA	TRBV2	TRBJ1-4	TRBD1	TGTGCCAGCCGGACAGGGGCGACAACTAATGAAAAACTGTTTTTT	CASRTGATTNEKLFF
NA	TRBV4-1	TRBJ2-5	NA	TGCGCCAGCAGCCAAGAGCAGGTACAAGAGACCCAGTACTTC	CASSQEQVQETQYF
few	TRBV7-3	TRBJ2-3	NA	TGTGCCAGCAGCTTAGGGCCAACAGATACGCAGTATTTT	CASSLGPTDTQYF
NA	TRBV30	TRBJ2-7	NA	TGTGCCTGGGCTTCGGGCGGGCCCCTAAGGTCCTACGAGCAGTACTTC	CAWASGGPLRSYEQYF
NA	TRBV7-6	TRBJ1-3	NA	TGTGCCAGCAGCTTAGTAGGGCGGACGATCTCTGGAAACACCATATATTTT	CASSLVGRTISGNTIYF
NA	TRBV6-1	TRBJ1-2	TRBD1	TGTGCCAGCAGTGAAGCATGGGCAGGGGGCGCCAATGGCTACACCTTC	CASSEAWAGGANGYTF
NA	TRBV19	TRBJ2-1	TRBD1	TGTGCCAGTGGGGACAGGGTATACAATGAGCAGTTCTTC	CASGDRVYNEQFF
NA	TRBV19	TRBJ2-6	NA	TGTGCCAGTAGTATAGATTGGGACGGACGCTCTGGGGCCAACGTCCTGACTTTC	CASSIDWDGRSGANVLTF
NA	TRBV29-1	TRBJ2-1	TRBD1	TGCAGCGTTGAGACGTCCGGGACAGGGGGCAATGAGCAGTTCTTC	CSVETSGTGGNEQFF
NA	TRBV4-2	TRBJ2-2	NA	TGTGCCAGCAGCCCCGGGCAGGGGAGCACCGGGGAGCTGTTTTTT	CASSPGQGSTGELFF
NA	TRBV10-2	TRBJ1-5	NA	TGCGCCAGCAGTGAGTCTAGAACACCGTTATACAAGCCCCAGCATTTT	CASSESRTPLYKPQHF
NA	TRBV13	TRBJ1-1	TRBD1	TGTGCCAGCAGCTCAGGACAGGGCTTCATGAACACTGAAGCTTTCTTT	CASSSGQGFMNTEAFF
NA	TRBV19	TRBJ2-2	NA	TGTGCCAGTAGTACCTGGGGGTCCGGGGAGCTGTTTTTT	CASSTWGSGELFF
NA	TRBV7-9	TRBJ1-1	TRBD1	TGTGCCAGCAGCTTAGGGACAGGGGGGGAGACTGAAGCTTTCTTT	CASSLGTGGETEAFF
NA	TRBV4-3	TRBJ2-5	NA	TGCGCCAGCAGCCAACTCACAGGGCGCGGGGGCACCCAGTACTTC	CASSQLTGRGGTQYF
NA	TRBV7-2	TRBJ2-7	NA	TGTGCCAGCAGCTTAGGCCCTAGGGGGGAGCAGTACTTC	CASSLGPRGEQYF
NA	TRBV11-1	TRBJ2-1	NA	TGTGCCAGCAGCTTAGTATTTGGCTACAATGAGCAGTTCTTC	CASSLVFGYNEQFF
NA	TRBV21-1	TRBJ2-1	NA	TGTGCCAGCAGCTCCCCAGGGACAGGGGGCAGGATTTCCTACAATGAGCAGTTCTTC	CASSSPGTGGRISYNEQFF
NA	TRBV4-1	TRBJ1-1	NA	TGCGCCAGCAGCAGAGGGGGGTTGGTAAGGAGATTCACTGAAGCTTTCTTT	CASSRGGLVRRFTEAFF
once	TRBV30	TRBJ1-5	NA	TGTGCCTGGAGTGTTGGGTTTCTAGAGAGCAATCAGCCCCAGCATTTT	CAWSVGFLESNQPQHF
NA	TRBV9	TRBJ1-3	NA	TGTGCCAGCAGCGTAGCCGGAGGGGACACCATATATTTT	CASSVAGGDTIYF
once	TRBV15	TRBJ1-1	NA	TGTGCCACCAGCAGAGATTTGGGGAACACTGAAGCTTTCTTT	CATSRDLGNTEAFF
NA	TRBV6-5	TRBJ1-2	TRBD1	TGTGCCAGCAGTTACGACAGGGTGAATGGCTACACCTTC	CASSYDRVNGYTF
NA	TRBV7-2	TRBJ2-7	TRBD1	TGTGCCAGCAGCCTCCGACAGGGGGCGGACGAGCAGTACTTC	CASSLRQGADEQYF
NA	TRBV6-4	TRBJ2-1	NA	TGTGCCAGCAGTAGGGACAATTTCAATGAGCAGTTCTTC	CASSRDNFNEQFF
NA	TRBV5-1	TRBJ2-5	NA	TGCGCCAGCAGCTTTACAGAGTGGATTGGGGAGACCCAGTACTTC	CASSFTEWIGETQYF